This T cell receptor beta chain stems from a study of CD8+ T cells in alopecia areata. Germline CDR1 reads SGHTA; CDR2 reads FQGNSA. The CDR3 has 15 residues. Trimming stripped 5 bases from V and 0 bases from J, with 11 bases between. Extracted RNA was reverse transcribed, and the resulting cDNA served as sequencing template. Profiling relied on immunoSEQ multiplex PCR, and the TCRdb table lists in-frame clones only, not all of them. The table records hundreds of thousands of clones, about three fifths of them present only once. Findings and caveats of the study: Links between baseline CD8+ expansion and response need larger treated cohorts.

This clone appeared a few times. Antigen unknown. Treatment here: oral pan-JAK inhibitor, 5-10 mg twice daily. The sequence derives from a human donor with alopecia areata. The specimen was CD4+ T cells sorted from blood, collected at week 24, from a patient treated with tofacitinib. The rearrangement joins TRBV7-2 to TRBJ1-3; D ambiguous. The CDR3 is CASSPRSFSGNTIYF. The CDR3 DNA reads as TGTGCCAGCAGCCCCCGGTCCTTCTCTGGAAACACCATATATTTT. Supplemented by reference TRBV7-2 and TRBJ1-3, the full variable domain reads GAGVSQSPSNKVTEKGKDVELRCDPISGHTALYWYRQSLGQGLEFLIYFQGNSAPDKSGLPSDRFSAERTGGSVSTLTIQRTQQEDSAVYLCASSPRSFSGNTIYFGEGSWLTVV.